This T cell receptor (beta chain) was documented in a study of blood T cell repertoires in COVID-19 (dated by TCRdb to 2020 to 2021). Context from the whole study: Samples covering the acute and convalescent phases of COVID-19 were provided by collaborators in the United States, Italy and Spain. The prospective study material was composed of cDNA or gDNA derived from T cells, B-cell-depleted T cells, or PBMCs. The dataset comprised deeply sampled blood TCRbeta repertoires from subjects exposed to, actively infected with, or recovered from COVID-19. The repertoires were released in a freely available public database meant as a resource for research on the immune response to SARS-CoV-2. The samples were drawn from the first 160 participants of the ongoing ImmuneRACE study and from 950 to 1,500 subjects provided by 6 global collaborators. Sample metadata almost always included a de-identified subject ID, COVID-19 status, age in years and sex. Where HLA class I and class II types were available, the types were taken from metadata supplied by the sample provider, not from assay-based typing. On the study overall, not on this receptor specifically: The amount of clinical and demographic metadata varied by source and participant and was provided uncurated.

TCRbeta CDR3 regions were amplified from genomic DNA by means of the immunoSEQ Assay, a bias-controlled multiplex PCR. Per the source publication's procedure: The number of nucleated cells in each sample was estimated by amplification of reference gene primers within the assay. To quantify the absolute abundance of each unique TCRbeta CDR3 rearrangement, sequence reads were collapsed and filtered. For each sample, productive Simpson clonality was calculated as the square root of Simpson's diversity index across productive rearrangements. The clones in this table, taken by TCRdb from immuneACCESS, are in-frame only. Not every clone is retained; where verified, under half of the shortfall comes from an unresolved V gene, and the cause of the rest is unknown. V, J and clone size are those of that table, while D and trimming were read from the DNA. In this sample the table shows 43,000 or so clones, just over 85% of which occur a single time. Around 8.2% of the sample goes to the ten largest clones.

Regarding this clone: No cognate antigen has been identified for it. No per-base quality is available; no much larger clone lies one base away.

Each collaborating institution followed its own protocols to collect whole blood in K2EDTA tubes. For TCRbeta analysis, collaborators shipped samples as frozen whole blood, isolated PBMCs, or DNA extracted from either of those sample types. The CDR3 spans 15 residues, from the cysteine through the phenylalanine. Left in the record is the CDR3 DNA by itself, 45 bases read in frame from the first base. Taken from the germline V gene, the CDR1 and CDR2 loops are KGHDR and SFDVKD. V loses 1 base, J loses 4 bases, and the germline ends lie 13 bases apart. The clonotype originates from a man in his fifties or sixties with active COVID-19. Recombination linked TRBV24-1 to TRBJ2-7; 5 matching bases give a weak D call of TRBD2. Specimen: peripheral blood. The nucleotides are TGTGCCACCAGTGATTTACTGGCGGACTGTTACGAGCAGTACTTC. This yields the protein CATSDLLADCYEQYF.